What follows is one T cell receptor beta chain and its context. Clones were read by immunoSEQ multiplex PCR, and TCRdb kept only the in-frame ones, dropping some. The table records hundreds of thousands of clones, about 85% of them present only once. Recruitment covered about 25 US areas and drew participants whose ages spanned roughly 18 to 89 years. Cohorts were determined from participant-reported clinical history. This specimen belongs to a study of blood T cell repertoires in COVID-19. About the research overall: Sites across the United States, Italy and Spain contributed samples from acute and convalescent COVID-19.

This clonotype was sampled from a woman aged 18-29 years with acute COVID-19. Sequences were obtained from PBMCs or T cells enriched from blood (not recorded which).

CDR3 bases: TGCGCCAGCAGCCCGCTCGATTGGGGACAGGGGGGCAATCAGCCCCAGCATTTT. Residues: CASSPLDWGQGGNQPQHF. The chain couples TRBV4-1 to TRBJ1-5; 11 bases are a match to TRBD1. This CDR3 has 18 amino acids. J was trimmed by 2 bases and V by 4 bases; bases with no gene match: 10. Germline-derived CDR1 and CDR2 are MGHRA and YSYEKL.